The 25 T cell receptor beta chains below all came from one sample that was sequenced in a study of blood T cell repertoires in COVID-19. Sequencing was performed with immunoSEQ multiplex PCR; in TCRdb, only in-frame clones are kept and a portion is missing. Of about 170,000 clones listed, 86% are singletons. The sequencing sample was made of peripheral blood. Receptors originate from an older man with acute or convalescent COVID-19.

This sequence joins TRBV10-2 and TRBJ1-6; TRBD1 aligns across 7 bases. V gave up 9 bases and J gave up 0 bases; unmatched junction bases: 8. The CDR3 has 16 residues. The V gene's germline CDR1 is WSHSY and CDR2 SAAADI. The CDR3 here is CASLEQGSSYNSPLHF. CDR3 bases: TGCGCCAGTTTAGAACAGGGGAGCTCCTATAATTCACCCCTCCACTTT.

To note about this clone: An end of the junction does not agree with germline; a read error may underlie this. This chain joins TRBV5-1 and TRBJ2-5; D gene uncertain. Germline V gene data show CDR1 as SGHRS and CDR2 as YFSETQ. The CDR3 totals 12 residues. The CDR3 DNA reads TGCGCCAGCAGCTTGGATCCCGGAGCCTGGCACTTC. Protein: CASSLDPGAWHF.

V and J are TRBV18 and TRBJ2-1, with TRBD1 matching 7 bases. There are 14 residues in the CDR3. V trimming: 4 bases; J trimming: 0 bases; junction bases outside the gene matches: 0. Germline-derived CDR1 and CDR2 are KGHSH and LQKENI. CDR3 region: CASSRDSSYNEQFF. CDR3 nucleotides: TGTGCCAGCTCACGGGACAGCTCCTACAATGAGCAGTTCTTC.

V and J are TRBV4-1 and TRBJ2-2; 8 nucleotides line up with TRBD2. V dropped 1 base and J dropped 5; count of bases not matched to a gene: 6. Germline V CDR1 and CDR2: MGHRA, YSYEKL. The CDR3 loop spans 16 amino acids. The CDR3 sequence: CASSQVVIAGTGELFF. The CDR3 DNA is TGCGCCAGCAGCCAAGTAGTGATAGCGGGGACCGGGGAGCTGTTTTTT.

This chain links TRBV28 with TRBJ2-5; the match to TRBD1 covers 12 bases. Trimming at V came to 6 bases and at J to 6 bases, leaving 5 bases not matched to a gene. Germline V lookup: CDR1 MDHEN, CDR2 SYDVKM. The CDR3 sequence is 14 residues long. The CDR3 nucleotides are TGTGCCAGCAGGCTCGGGACAGGGGGCAAGACCCAGTACTTC. It encodes CASRLGTGGKTQYF.

The chain uses TRBV7-3 and TRBJ2-1, with D tentatively TRBD2 (5 bases). Germline values: CDR1 SGHTA, CDR2 FQGTGA. The V end was cut by 4 bases, the J end by 0 bases, with 13 bases between. This CDR3 contains 16 residues. CDR3: CASSSLKAGSYNEQFF. CDR3 nucleotide sequence: TGTGCCAGCAGCTCGCTTAAGGCGGGCTCCTACAATGAGCAGTTCTTC.

The chain links TRBV7-8 to TRBJ1-2; 8 nucleotides match TRBD1. With 5 bases clipped from V and 4 bases from J, the junction kept 12 bases outside the gene matches. Germline V gene lookup returns CDR1 SGHVS and CDR2 FQNEAQ. This CDR3 region has 16 residues. DNA of the CDR3: TGTGCCAGCAGCCGACCAGCAGGGGGCGCAGTCTATGGCTACACCTTC. It codes for CASSRPAGGAVYGYTF.

This chain uses TRBV10-1 with TRBJ2-1; 8 positions match TRBD2. This CDR3 is built from 16 residues. Germline CDR1 WNHNN, CDR2 SYGVQD (reference sequence). J lost 6 bases, V lost 3 bases, and 10 bases had no gene match. The CDR3 sequence: CASSEQSGSGGNEQFF. CDR3 DNA: TGCGCCAGCAGTGAACAGAGCGGGAGTGGGGGCAATGAGCAGTTCTTC.

This clone came up a few times. This CDR3 is CASSLQGGYNSPLHF. CDR3 sequence (DNA): TGTGCCAGCAGTCTCCAAGGGGGCTATAATTCACCCCTCCACTTT. The V and J genes are TRBV27 and TRBJ1-6, with a possible D match to TRBD1 (6 bases). The germline CDR1 and CDR2 sequences are MNHEY and SMNVEV (reference sequence). V dropped 5 bases and J dropped 3 bases, with 11 bases sitting between them. The CDR3 length is 15 residues.

The chain is built from TRBV7-8 and TRBJ1-5; D remains unclear. This CDR3 region has 13 residues. Deletions cut 11 bases from V and 5 bases from J, with 16 bases between. The germline gives CDR1 SGHVS, CDR2 FQNEAQ. CDR3 DNA: TGTGCCGCGGCCGTCTTCGGATATCAGCCCCAGCATTTT. This encodes CAAAVFGYQPQHF.

The chain employs TRBV7-9 and TRBJ1-1, with no clear D. CDR1 and CDR2 from the germline V gene are SEHNR and FQNEAQ (reference sequence). The CDR3 length is 11 residues. The V end lost 1 base, the J end lost 11 bases, and 8 bases lay between the germline ends. The CDR3: CASSLDVQAFF. CDR3 DNA sequence: TGTGCCAGCAGCTTAGATGTCCAGGCTTTCTTT.

The V call is TRBV12-5, the J call TRBJ2-3, with TRBD1 as a possible D gene (6 bases). V was trimmed by 2 bases and J by 4 bases, leaving 7 bases between them. Germline V CDR1 and CDR2: LGHNT, FRNRAP. This CDR3 has 13 amino acids. CDR3: CASGLQGSDTQYF. DNA for the CDR3: TGTGCTAGTGGTTTGCAGGGGTCAGATACGCAGTATTTT.

The J gene is TRBJ1-4, the V gene TRBV11-2; D remains unclear. V gave up 5 bases and J gave up 8 bases, with 9 bases separating them. This CDR3 region has 12 residues. Germline values: CDR1 SGHAT, CDR2 FQNNGV. The CDR3 DNA reads TGTGCCAGCAGCCCCTATGTAGAAAAACTGTTTTTT. It is translated as CASSPYVEKLFF.

The J gene is TRBJ1-5, the V gene TRBV27; a weak D match, TRBD1 (6 bases). Trimming shortened V by 6 bases and J by 4 bases, and 10 bases separated the two germline ends. There are 13 residues in the CDR3. Germline V gives CDR1 MNHEY, CDR2 SMNVEV (reference sequence). The CDR3 here is CASSPDRNQPQHF. The CDR3 DNA reads TGTGCCAGCAGCCCCGACAGGAATCAGCCCCAGCATTTT.

The chain uses TRBV19 and TRBJ1-4, with 7 bases matching TRBD1. The CDR3 has 18 residues. Germline V CDR1 and CDR2: LNHDA, SQIVND (reference sequence). After removal of 6 bases from V and 4 bases from J, the junction contained 17 bases not matched to a gene. The CDR3 coding sequence is TGTGCCAGTAGCCCCCTCTTGCCCCCGACAGGGCATAATGAAAAACTGTTTTTT. Protein: CASSPLLPPTGHNEKLFF.

The J gene is TRBJ2-1, the V gene TRBV10-1, with D perhaps TRBD2 (6 bases). Per the germline V gene, CDR1 is WNHNN and CDR2 is SYGVQD (reference sequence). CDR3 length equals 15 residues. The ends were cut back, 5 bases at V and 5 bases at J, with 16 bases in the middle. CDR3 protein: CASSQPGTPNNEQFF. The CDR3 DNA reads TGCGCCAGCAGTCAACCCGGGACTCCGAACAATGAGCAGTTCTTC.

For the CDR3, the DNA is TGTGCCAGCAGCTTATACGCAGGGGGCACAGATACGCAGTATTTT. Translating it yields CASSLYAGGTDTQYF. The chain has TRBV7-7 and TRBJ2-3; tentatively, D is TRBD1 (6 bases). The CDR3 has 15 residues. Trimming cost V 2 bases and J 1 base, with 10 bases left between them. Germline values: CDR1 SSHAT, CDR2 FNYEAQ (reference sequence).

This clone was counted a single time. The chain is built from TRBV19 and TRBJ1-2, with TRBD1 identical over 7 bases. This CDR3 has 15 amino acids. Germline CDR1 and CDR2: LNHDA and SQIVND (reference sequence). Trimming at V came to 4 bases and at J to 0 bases, leaving 5 bases not matched to a gene. The CDR3 DNA reads TGTGCCAGTAGTACTCGGGACAGCCCTAACTATGGCTACACCTTC. Residues: CASSTRDSPNYGYTF.

This clone was counted a single time. V usage is TRBV18 and J usage is TRBJ1-1, with 8 bases fitting TRBD1. In germline, CDR1 is KGHSH, CDR2 LQKENI. There are 15 residues in the CDR3. V dropped 4 bases and J dropped 1; count of bases not matched to a gene: 5. Written as DNA, the CDR3 is TGTGCCAGCTCACGGTCCCAGGGGGCGAACACTGAAGCTTTCTTT. This translates into CASSRSQGANTEAFF.

This clone was observed once. The CDR3 is CASSYHQGKGEQFF. CDR3 coding DNA: TGTGCCAGCAGTTACCACCAGGGGAAGGGTGAGCAGTTCTTC. V usage is TRBV6-5 and J usage is TRBJ2-1, with D maybe TRBD1 (6 bases). The ends were cut back, 2 bases at V and 9 bases at J, with 14 bases in the middle. The CDR3 loop spans 14 amino acids. The germline V gene encodes CDR1 MNHEY and CDR2 SVGAGI.

The chain recombines TRBV6-2 or TRBV6-3 with TRBJ1-5; the D is unclear. Germline V CDR1 and CDR2: MNHEY, SVGEGT. V lost 6 bases to trimming and J lost 5 bases, with 11 bases between them. The CDR3 extends over 13 amino acids. The CDR3 region has the DNA TGTGCCAGCAGCACGGGAGGGTATCAGCCCCAGCATTTT. Translating gives CASSTGGYQPQHF.

The chain carries TRBV6-1 and TRBJ1-3; D unresolved. CDR3 length: 14 amino acids. Germline V gene sequence: CDR1 MNHNS, CDR2 SASEGT. Trimming took 0 bases from V and 4 from J, leaving 7 bases between them. The CDR3 region has the DNA TGTGCCAGCAGTGAAGCATTCGAGGGAAACACCATATATTTT. Translation: CASSEAFEGNTIYF.

The gene calls are TRBV5-1 and TRBJ1-4, with a weak D call TRBD1 (5 bases). The CDR3 is 14 residues long. Germline V gives CDR1 SGHRS, CDR2 YFSETQ. V was shortened by 0 bases and J by 8 bases, with 11 bases between the two germline ends. CDR3: CASSLAGSGEKLFF. DNA for the CDR3: TGCGCCAGCAGCTTGGCAGGGTCTGGCGAAAAACTGTTTTTT. Using reference TRBV5-1 and TRBJ1-4 for the parts outside the CDR3, the full variable domain is KAGVTQTPRYLIKTRGQQVTLSCSPISGHRSVSWYQQTPGQGLQFLFEYFSETQRNKGNFPGRFSGRQFSNSRSEMNVSTLELGDSALYLCASSLAGSGEKLFFGSGTQLSVL.

The rearrangement joins TRBV15 to TRBJ2-1, with 13 bases aligning to TRBD2. J lost 10 bases, V lost 3 bases, and 6 bases had no gene match. This CDR3 has 15 residues. Germline CDR1 and CDR2: LNHNV and YYDKDF (reference sequence). In DNA, the CDR3 is TGTGCCACCAGCAGCTACACTAGCGGGGGGGCGGAGCAGTTCTTC. Its translation is CATSSYTSGGAEQFF. The full variable domain, completed using reference TRBV15 and TRBJ2-1, is DAMVIQNPRYQVTQFGKPVTLSCSQTLNHNVMYWYQQKSSQAPKLLFHYYDKDFNNEADTPDNFQSRRPNTSFCFLDIRSPGLGDTAMYLCATSSYTSGGAEQFFGPGTRLTVL.

This clone appeared once. The V gene is TRBV10-1, the J gene TRBJ2-7; D might be TRBD2 (6 bases). The V gene's germline CDR1 is WNHNN and CDR2 SYGVQD (reference sequence). V shed 11 bases and J shed 2 bases, with 16 bases lying between them. This CDR3 has 13 residues. CDR3 sequence (DNA): TGCGCCCCCATCAGGCGGGATGCCTACGAGCAGTACTTC. Its translation: CAPIRRDAYEQYF.